Listed below are T cell receptor beta chains from one sample, sequenced in a study of CD8+ T cells in alopecia areata. The assay was immunoSEQ multiplex PCR, and TCRdb's table has in-frame clones only and misses some. This sample has some 200,000 clones; approximately 45% occur once, and the top ten carry around 3%. This specimen consisted of CD4+ T cells sorted from blood, obtained between weeks 36 and 40, from a patient treated with tofacitinib. The receptors come from a human donor with alopecia areata. The conserved cysteine and the conserved F or W are not part of the CDR3 here.

J: TRBJ2-4
V: TRBV25-1
CDR3: ASSEWQDPGKNIQY

J: TRBJ2-2
V: TRBV4-2
CDR3: ASSQVVPIGELF

J: TRBJ2-1
V: TRBV11-2
CDR3: ASSLGPQGGYNEQF

J: TRBJ2-5
V: TRBV20-1
CDR3: SARFGETQY

J: TRBJ1-5
V: TRBV30
CDR3: GVGITNGNQPQH

J: TRBJ2-1
V: TRBV30
CDR3: AWTPGYNEQF

J: TRBJ2-3
V: TRBV15
CDR3: ATSRPGTDTQY

J: TRBJ1-2
V: TRBV28
CDR3: ASSSTGTEYYGYT

J: TRBJ1-3
V: TRBV9
CDR3: ASSPIGEDTIY

J: TRBJ2-5
V: TRBV4-1
CDR3: ASSQTSGGVETQY

J: TRBJ1-2
V: TRBV9
CDR3: ASSVQRTGEGYT

J: TRBJ2-1
V: TRBV4-1
CDR3: ASSQGGTGGSYNEQF

J: TRBJ1-2
V: TRBV14
CDR3: ASSDYRISGYT

J: TRBJ2-1
V: TRBV2
CDR3: ASSGMGGRGGEQF

J: TRBJ2-3
V: TRBV27
CDR3: ASSLHGNPSDTQY

J: TRBJ1-3
V: TRBV15
CDR3: ATSPRLGSGNTIY

J: TRBJ2-6
V: TRBV30
CDR3: AWSRTGRVLT

J: TRBJ1-4
V: TRBV7-9
CDR3: ASRGSVTTNEKLF

J: TRBJ2-7
V: TRBV5-1
CDR3: ASRKGDSYEQY

J: TRBJ2-5
V: TRBV18
CDR3: ASSPGQAETQY

J: TRBJ2-5
V: TRBV2
CDR3: ASSSSQETQY

J: TRBJ2-7
V: TRBV27
CDR3: ASSSLAGEQY

J: TRBJ2-2
V: TRBV2
CDR3: ASSDLYTGELF

J: TRBJ2-7
V: TRBV29-1
CDR3: SARTAYEQY

J: TRBJ2-2
V: TRBV29-1
CDR3: SVEPPTRLTGELF

J: TRBJ2-5
V: TRBV29-1
CDR3: SVIPQGFQETQY

J: TRBJ2-7
V: TRBV18
CDR3: ASSRLGQGEQY

J: TRBJ2-7
V: TRBV6-5
CDR3: ASSSTGGYEQY

J: TRBJ1-1
V: TRBV5-1
CDR3: ASSFRDGSEAF

J: TRBJ2-5
V: TRBV7-2
CDR3: ASSLGTSGRAQETQY

J: TRBJ1-4
V: TRBV19
CDR3: ASSGTPDEKLF

J: TRBJ1-1
V: TRBV4-3
CDR3: ASRLAGGTEAF

J: TRBJ1-3
V: TRBV30
CDR3: AWSRQGAGNTIY

J: TRBJ2-5
V: TRBV15
CDR3: ATSRRDYGPLETQY

J: TRBJ2-3
V: TRBV14
CDR3: ASSNSVGQY

J: TRBJ2-3
V: TRBV29-1
CDR3: SVRTGLHTDTQY

J: TRBJ1-2
V: TRBV4-2
CDR3: ASSQGPGQGSGYT

J: TRBJ2-7
V: TRBV4-2
CDR3: ASSRTSGGGFYEQY

J: TRBJ2-5
V: TRBV2
CDR3: ASSSGGGWLETQY

J: TRBJ2-7
V: TRBV27
CDR3: ASSVRAEGGYEQY

J: TRBJ2-7
V: TRBV6-5
CDR3: ASKGQGAGEQY

J: TRBJ2-1
V: TRBV30
CDR3: AWSVLDSGRRNEQF

J: TRBJ2-7
V: TRBV20-1
CDR3: SAPEGYEQY

J: TRBJ2-5
V: TRBV30
CDR3: AWSLAAETQY

J: TRBJ2-7
V: TRBV28
CDR3: ASRRSVMPTYEQY

J: TRBJ2-5
V: TRBV13
CDR3: ASSLPVQETQY

J: TRBJ2-3
V: TRBV7-9
CDR3: ASSLGRPEGDTQY

J: TRBJ2-7
V: TRBV15
CDR3: ATSRDRSGYEQY

J: TRBJ2-2
V: TRBV27
CDR3: ASSFSQGWNTGELF

J: TRBJ2-3
V: TRBV29-1
CDR3: SARGAEKY